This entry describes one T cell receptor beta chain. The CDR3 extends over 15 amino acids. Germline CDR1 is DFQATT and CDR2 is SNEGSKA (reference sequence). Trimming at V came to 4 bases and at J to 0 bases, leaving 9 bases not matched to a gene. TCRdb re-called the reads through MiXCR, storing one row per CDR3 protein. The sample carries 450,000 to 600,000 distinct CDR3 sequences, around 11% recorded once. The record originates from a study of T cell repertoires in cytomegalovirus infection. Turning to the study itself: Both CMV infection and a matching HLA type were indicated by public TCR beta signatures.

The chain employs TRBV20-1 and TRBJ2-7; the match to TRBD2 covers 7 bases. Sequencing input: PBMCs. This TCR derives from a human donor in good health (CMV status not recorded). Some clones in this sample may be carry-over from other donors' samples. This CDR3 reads CSAKEWEGYSYEQYF. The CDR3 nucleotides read TGCAGTGCTAAAGAGTGGGAGGGCTACTCCTACGAGCAGTACTTC.